A single sample gave rise to the 18 T cell receptor beta chains below, sequenced in a study of T-cell memory formation after mild COVID-19. Using its own MiXCR run on the 5' RACE reads, TCRdb lists one record per CDR3 protein. The profile covers roughly 510,000 distinct CDR3 sequences, with approximately 15% appearing a single time and roughly 8% taken by the ten largest. The sequencing sample was made of PBMCs or a T cell subset sorted from them (not recorded which). The receptors originated from an adult woman who had mild COVID-19 (a few samples of this study predate the infection). Cell type and time point are not known.

This clonotype turned up a few times. This sequence joins TRBV7-9 and TRBJ2-7; D may be TRBD1 or TRBD2 (5 bases each). CDR1 and CDR2 from the germline V gene are SEHNR and FQNEAQ (reference sequence). Trimming cost V 1 base and J 4 bases, with 26 bases left between them. CDR3 size: 19 residues. CDR3 sequence: CASSLGAPAPGPFFYEQYF. The CDR3 DNA reads TGTGCCAGCAGCTTAGGCGCCCCCGCACCGGGACCGTTTTTTTACGAGCAGTACTTC.

This clonotype showed up just a few times. The CDR3 spells CASSPQPGESAYEQYF. The CDR3 DNA reads as TGTGCCAGCAGCCCCCAACCAGGGGAGAGCGCCTACGAGCAGTACTTC. The chain uses TRBV7-9 and TRBJ2-7; D might be TRBD1 (6 bases). Germline V lookup: CDR1 SEHNR, CDR2 FQNEAQ (reference sequence). The CDR3 is made up of 16 amino acids. V lost 5 bases, J lost 2 bases, and 19 bases lay in between.

V is TRBV7-8 and J is TRBJ2-7, with D perhaps matching TRBD2 (5 bases). There are 15 residues in the CDR3. Germline assignment: CDR1 SGHVS and CDR2 FQNEAQ. Between the trimmed V and J ends, which lost 4 bases and 7 bases, there was a span of 20 bases. The CDR3: CASSSQDSQTREQYF. The CDR3 region has the DNA TGTGCCAGCAGCTCCCAGGACTCCCAGACGAGGGAGCAGTACTTC.

The CDR3, as DNA: TGTGCCAGCATCCCCCCCGGGGGGTACCCCGGGGAGCTGTTTTTT. Its translation: CASIPPGGYPGELFF. The chain couples TRBV12-3 or TRBV12-4 to TRBJ2-2; 7 bases are a match to TRBD2. Losses at the gene ends were 7 bases for V and 6 bases for J; bases not matched to a gene: 11. The CDR3 has 15 amino acids.

The chain has TRBV30 and TRBJ1-1; D remains ambiguous. Germline V lookup: CDR1 GTSNPN, CDR2 SVGIG (reference sequence). The CDR3 totals 13 residues. Trimming took 3 bases from V and 6 from J, leaving 14 bases between them. The CDR3 reads CAWSEDQWAEAFF. The CDR3 nucleotides read TGTGCCTGGAGCGAAGACCAGTGGGCTGAAGCTTTCTTT.

The sample holds a few counts of this clonotype. The chain joins TRBV6-2 or TRBV6-3 to TRBJ1-1; D call uncertain. The CDR3 consists of 12 residues. Germline CDR1 and CDR2: MNHEY and SVGEGT. Trimming left V 2 bases short and J 3 bases short, with 4 bases between. The CDR3, as DNA: TGTGCCAGCAGTTACCTATACACTGAAGCTTTCTTT. Residues: CASSYLYTEAFF.

A few counts support this clonotype. V gene TRBV24-1 combines with J gene TRBJ2-1; a possible D gene is TRBD1 (5 bases). The CDR3 length is 16 residues. Trimming shortened V by 8 bases and J by 0 bases, and 16 bases separated the two germline ends. Germline V gives CDR1 KGHDR, CDR2 SFDVKD. CDR3 amino acids: CATKARALSSYNEQFF. CDR3 in DNA: TGTGCCACCAAGGCCAGGGCCCTTAGCTCCTACAATGAGCAGTTCTTC.

This clonotype was counted between two and nine times. The chain combines TRBV6-5 with TRBJ2-1; 12 bases match TRBD2. This CDR3 comprises 19 residues. From germline, CDR1 is MNHEY and CDR2 SVGAGI. Trimming at V came to 1 base and at J to 7 bases, leaving 14 bases not matched to a gene. CDR3 DNA sequence: TGTGCCAGCAGTTACTTCGGACTAGCGGGGTTACAGGGGGATAATGAGCAGTTCTTC. This sequence encodes CASSYFGLAGLQGDNEQFF.

The chain is built from TRBV12-3 or TRBV12-4 and TRBJ1-1; 7 positions agree with TRBD1. With V trimmed by 3 bases and J by 4 bases, 5 bases remained unmatched. The CDR3 sequence is 14 residues long. DNA for the CDR3: TGTGCCAGCAGTTTTGGGACAGTAGTCACTGAAGCTTTCTTT. This encodes CASSFGTVVTEAFF.

The chain combines TRBV12-3 or TRBV12-4 with TRBJ1-6, with a tentative D call TRBD1 (5 bases). V lost 3 bases, J lost 6 bases, and 12 bases lay in between. This CDR3 has 15 residues. Here the CDR3 reads CASSFAGPGNSPLHF. The CDR3 DNA reads as TGTGCCAGCAGTTTTGCGGGGCCGGGTAATTCACCCCTCCACTTT.

V gene TRBV5-5 combines with J gene TRBJ2-7; unclear D gene. Looked up from germline, CDR1 is SGHKS and CDR2 is YYEKEE (reference sequence). The CDR3 covers 13 residues. V lost 4 bases and J 2 bases, leaving 10 bases between the germline ends. The CDR3 here is CASSEGSPYEQYF. The CDR3 nucleotides read TGTGCCAGCAGCGAAGGGTCCCCCTACGAGCAGTACTTC.

This clonotype has just a few counts. V is TRBV5-6 and J is TRBJ2-7, with no clear D. The ends were cut back, 1 base at V and 8 bases at J, with 22 bases in the middle. The CDR3 has 16 residues. Germline CDR1 and CDR2: SGHDT and YYEEEE. CDR3 nucleotide sequence: TGTGCCAGCAGCTTGTCCCCAACTGGACGGATTACGCAGCAGTACTTC. Protein product: CASSLSPTGRITQQYF. Drawing the rest from reference TRBV5-6 and TRBJ2-7, the complete variable domain is DAGVTQSPTHLIKTRGQQVTLRCSPKSGHDTVSWYQQALGQGPQFIFQYYEEEERQRGNFPDRFSGHQFPNYSSELNVNALLLGDSALYLCASSLSPTGRITQQYFGPGTRLTVT.

V usage is TRBV7-2 and J usage is TRBJ1-3, with D uncertain. The germline V gene encodes CDR1 SGHTA and CDR2 FQGNSA. Trimming removed 8 bases at V and 4 bases at J, with 18 bases between. The CDR3 consists of 15 residues. The CDR3 DNA follows: TGTGCCAGCGCAACGGAGGGTACGCGAGGAAACACCATATATTTT. Its translation: CASATEGTRGNTIYF.

This clonotype was counted between two and nine times. The CDR3 carries no conserved terminal phenylalanine or tryptophan, so it likely arises from a read error. Because the CDR3's place on the DNA is in doubt, the DNA is left out and the CDR3 is given as listed by TCRdb. V usage is TRBV12-3 or TRBV12-4 and J usage is TRBJ2-7; TRBD1 is taken as the D call from the table, unchecked against the DNA. Including both end residues, the CDR3 is 12 amino acids long. CDR3 residues: CASSRPGTVLSL.

V and J are TRBV9 and TRBJ2-1; TRBD1 is a possible D gene (5 bases). Trimming cost V 2 bases and J 4 bases, with 7 bases left between them. Germline assignment: CDR1 SGDLS and CDR2 YYNGEE. The CDR3 is 13 residues long. CDR3 nucleotides: TGTGCCAGCAGCGTGACAGAATACAATGAGCAGTTCTTC. It yields the protein CASSVTEYNEQFF.

This clonotype has ten or more counts. This chain connects TRBV27 to TRBJ1-6, with 9 nucleotides matching TRBD1. Germline CDR1 reads MNHEY; CDR2 reads SMNVEV (reference sequence). The J segment lost 1 base and the V segment lost 2 bases, leaving 6 bases of the junction unmatched. The CDR3 length is 18 residues. This CDR3 reads CASSLRHGTGSYNSPLHF. The CDR3 DNA reads TGTGCCAGCAGTTTAAGGCACGGGACAGGGTCCTATAATTCACCCCTCCACTTT.

This clonotype has more than one count but fewer than ten. The chain uses TRBV5-1 and TRBJ2-1; D gene unclear. The ends were cut back, 0 bases at V and 5 bases at J, with 9 bases in the middle. Germline V gives CDR1 SGHRS, CDR2 YFSETQ. This CDR3 contains 14 residues. The CDR3 loop is CASSLAWADNEQFF. DNA for the CDR3: TGCGCCAGCAGCTTGGCATGGGCAGACAATGAGCAGTTCTTC.

This clonotype was counted between two and nine times. This chain links TRBV7-9 with TRBJ1-4, with 10 positions matching TRBD1. Germline CDR1 SEHNR, CDR2 FQNEAQ (reference sequence). The J segment lost 5 bases and the V segment lost 5 bases, leaving 5 bases of the junction unmatched. The CDR3 contains 15 residues. The CDR3 region has the DNA TGTGCCAGCAGCGGGGGACAGGGGTCGAATGAAAAACTGTTTTTT. Translated, it gives CASSGGQGSNEKLFF. Full variable domain (missing parts from reference TRBV7-9 and TRBJ1-4): DTGVSQNPRHKITKRGQNVTFRCDPISEHNRLYWYRQTLGQGPEFLTYFQNEAQLEKSRLLSDRFSAERPKGSFSTLEIQRTEQGDSAMYLCASSGGQGSNEKLFFGSGTQLSVL.